A selection of T cell receptor beta chains follows, all from one sample in a study of T cell responses to AZD1222 COVID-19 vaccine. Clones were sequenced by immunoSEQ multiplex PCR, and TCRdb holds only the in-frame ones, with some missing. The sample table includes about 140,000 clones. The specimen was peripheral blood. These receptors originate from an adult in good health. Both conserved end residues are part of each CDR3. The D gene is left open where the match is weak.

TRBV9	NA	TRBJ1-2	TGTGCCAGCAGCGCCCCGGGGGCTATACAAGGCTACACCTTC	CASSAPGAIQGYTF
TRBV3-1/TRBV3-2	NA	TRBJ1-2	TGTGCCAGCAGCCATCGAAGGGGAGGGAGCCCTTATGGCTACACCTTC	CASSHRRGGSPYGYTF
TRBV2	NA	TRBJ2-2	TGTGCCAGCAGCGACGGGGGGCCCGGGGAGCTGTTTTTT	CASSDGGPGELFF
TRBV7-9	NA	TRBJ1-6	TGTGCCAGCAGCTTAAATGACAATTCACCCCTCCACTTT	CASSLNDNSPLHF
TRBV30	NA	TRBJ1-1	TGTGCCTGGTCACAGGGTTTCACTGAAGCTTTCTTT	CAWSQGFTEAFF
TRBV15	NA	TRBJ1-3	TGTGCCACCAGCAGAGCGATAGGGGAAGAACCTGGAAACACCATATATTTT	CATSRAIGEEPGNTIYF
TRBV7-2	NA	TRBJ1-1	TGTGCCAGCAGCTTAGCGCGGGGGGGCACTGAAGCTTTCTTT	CASSLARGGTEAFF
TRBV5-6	TRBD1	TRBJ1-2	TGTGCCAGCAGCCCCTGGGACAGGGGTGCTAATGGCTACACCTTC	CASSPWDRGANGYTF
TRBV5-1	NA	TRBJ2-3	TGCGCCAGCACCAAAGTTCTCGGGGCTAGCACAGATACGCAGTATTTT	CASTKVLGASTDTQYF
TRBV7-9	NA	TRBJ1-1	TGTGCCAGCAGCTCAGTAGGCACTGAAGCTTTCTTT	CASSSVGTEAFF
TRBV9	TRBD1	TRBJ2-1	TGTGCCAGCAGCCCACGGACAGGGGGCGCGGGGAATGAGCAGTTCTTC	CASSPRTGGAGNEQFF
TRBV19	TRBD1	TRBJ1-4	TGTGCCAGTAGTAGACCGGGACAGGGGGAAGGAAAACTGTTTTTT	CASSRPGQGEGKLFF
TRBV11-3	TRBD2	TRBJ2-3	TGTGCCAGCAGCCCCGCTCTTAGCGGGGGTAAGGATACGCAGTATTTT	CASSPALSGGKDTQYF
TRBV12-5	NA	TRBJ1-2	TGTGCTAGTGGTACCAGTGACTACTATGGCTACACCTTC	CASGTSDYYGYTF
TRBV19	TRBD1	TRBJ1-2	TGTGCCAGTACCAAGCTGGGGCAGGGGGGCTATGGCTACACCTTC	CASTKLGQGGYGYTF
TRBV20-1	TRBD1	TRBJ1-3	TGCAGTGCTAGTACAGGGGATGGAAACACCATATATTTT	CSASTGDGNTIYF
TRBV12-5	NA	TRBJ1-1	TGTGCTAGTGGTTCGGGTGGAGGCACTGAAGCTTTCTTT	CASGSGGGTEAFF
TRBV4-3	NA	TRBJ2-2	TGCGCCAGCAGCCAAGATGGAAGGGGCACCGGGGAGCTGTTTTTT	CASSQDGRGTGELFF
TRBV4-3	NA	TRBJ2-7	TGCGCCAGCAGCCAAGATGGCACAGGTCTGTACGAGCAGTACTTC	CASSQDGTGLYEQYF
TRBV2	NA	TRBJ2-7	TGTGCCAGCAACTCAAAGAGGAGTGGCGAGCAGTACTTC	CASNSKRSGEQYF
TRBV6-5	TRBD1	TRBJ1-5	TGTGCCAGCACCAGGACAGGGACGGGCAATCAGCCCCAGCATTTT	CASTRTGTGNQPQHF
TRBV5-1	TRBD1	TRBJ1-3	TGCGCCAGCAGCTACCGGACAGGGAGGGATCTTGGAAACACCATATATTTT	CASSYRTGRDLGNTIYF
TRBV9	NA	TRBJ1-1	TGTGCCAGCAGCGTAGAGGGGGGGACGAACACTGAAGCTTTCTTT	CASSVEGGTNTEAFF
TRBV7-2	NA	TRBJ1-6	TGTGCCAGCAGCTTATACAATAACCCACCCCTCCACTTT	CASSLYNNPPLHF
TRBV7-3	NA	TRBJ2-2	TGTGCCAGCAGCTCGTCGGTATACACCGGGGAGCTGTTTTTT	CASSSSVYTGELFF
TRBV9	NA	TRBJ2-1	TGTGCCAGCAGCGTAGCTTGGGGGGCGGATGAGCAGTTCTTC	CASSVAWGADEQFF
TRBV14	TRBD1	TRBJ2-4	TGTGCCAGCAGCCAAGATCACAGGGGTGCAAACATTCAGTACTTC	CASSQDHRGANIQYF
TRBV7-8	NA	TRBJ1-1	TGTGCCAGCAGCGGCCGGTTGAACACTGAAGCTTTCTTT	CASSGRLNTEAFF
TRBV7-2	TRBD1	TRBJ1-1	TGTGCCAGCAGCTCCCGCATGGGACAGGCGAACACTGAAGCTTTCTTT	CASSSRMGQANTEAFF
TRBV5-1	NA	TRBJ2-1	TGCGCCAGCAGCTCAGGGAATTCTTACAATGAGCAGTTCTTC	CASSSGNSYNEQFF
TRBV28	TRBD1	TRBJ1-5	TGTGCCAGCAGTTTAAGTAGGGGACAGGGAGGATGGCAGCCCCAGCATTTT	CASSLSRGQGGWQPQHF
TRBV30	TRBD1	TRBJ1-5	TGTGCCTGGAGTTCCACAGGGGGCGATTGGCCCCAGCATTTT	CAWSSTGGDWPQHF
TRBV28	NA	TRBJ1-2	TGTGCCGGCAGTCCCATACGTTATAACTATGGCTACACCTTC	CAGSPIRYNYGYTF
TRBV20-1	NA	TRBJ2-3	TGCAGTGCTAGTTTTAGCGGAAACACAGATACGCAGTATTTT	CSASFSGNTDTQYF
TRBV29-1	NA	TRBJ1-2	TGCAGCGTTGTCGGAGGGACTTATGGCTACACCTTC	CSVVGGTYGYTF
TRBV29-1	NA	TRBJ1-3	TGCAGCGCACTAGAGGCCGGCAGGGGAAACACCATATATTTT	CSALEAGRGNTIYF
TRBV28	TRBD1	TRBJ1-2	TGTGCCAGCAGTTGGGACAGGGTTACCCCTGCCTATGGCTACACCTTC	CASSWDRVTPAYGYTF
TRBV9	NA	TRBJ2-3	TGTGCCAGCAGCGTAGGCCCAGGGGTTGGGGGCACAGATACGCAGTATTTT	CASSVGPGVGGTDTQYF
TRBV28	TRBD1	TRBJ2-3	TGTGCCAGCAGTTCATCCCGGGACAGCGACCCAATCCCGCAGTATTTT	CASSSSRDSDPIPQYF
TRBV4-1	NA	TRBJ1-1	TGCGCCAGCAGCCTAATATTTAACACTGAAGCTTTCTTT	CASSLIFNTEAFF
TRBV7-9	NA	TRBJ2-3	TGTGCCAGCAGCTTAGTAACTCCGATAGGGGATACGCAGTATTTT	CASSLVTPIGDTQYF
TRBV9	NA	TRBJ1-6	TGTGCCAGCAGCGTAGAGGGGCAGCCCATAGCCAATTCACCCCTCCACTTT	CASSVEGQPIANSPLHF
TRBV3-1/TRBV3-2	NA	TRBJ1-2	TGTGCCAGCAGCCTCCAGCGGGGAACTAACTATGGCTACACCTTC	CASSLQRGTNYGYTF
TRBV15	TRBD1	TRBJ1-1	TGTGCCACCAGCACTACAGGGGAAGGTGAAGCTTTCTTT	CATSTTGEGEAFF
TRBV20-1	NA	TRBJ1-1	TGCAGTGCTAGTGGCGGCGACACTGAAGCTTTCTTT	CSASGGDTEAFF
TRBV15	NA	TRBJ2-6	TGTGCCACCAGCAGAGAAGACAGCCGGGGGTATGGGGCCAACGTCCTGACTTTC	CATSREDSRGYGANVLTF
TRBV3-1/TRBV3-2	NA	TRBJ1-1	TGTGCCAGCAGCCAAGAGGGAGGTTGGGGGAAAGCTTTCTTT	CASSQEGGWGKAFF
TRBV6-5	NA	TRBJ2-1	TGTGCCAGCAGTTTAGTCCAGGGTCGAGGAGGAGAGCAGTTCTTC	CASSLVQGRGGEQFF
TRBV7-9	TRBD1	TRBJ1-1	TGTGCCAGCAGCTTGACAGGGGGGAACACTGAAGCTTTCTTT	CASSLTGGNTEAFF
TRBV4-2	NA	TRBJ2-3	TGTGCCAGCAGCAATGTGGCTGTGGGCACAGATACGCAGTATTTT	CASSNVAVGTDTQYF
TRBV18	NA	TRBJ1-1	TGTGCCAGCTCGCCTGGATTTGACGGCACTGAAGCTTTCTTT	CASSPGFDGTEAFF
TRBV2	NA	TRBJ1-2	TGTGCCAGCAGTGTTGGGAACTATGGCTACACCTTC	CASSVGNYGYTF
TRBV19	TRBD1	TRBJ2-1	TGTGCCAGTAGTCTACGGACAGGGGAGAATGAGCAGTTCTTC	CASSLRTGENEQFF
TRBV7-2	TRBD1	TRBJ1-2	TGTGCCAGCGCTAAAGGGGACAGGTCCAACTATGGCTACACCTTC	CASAKGDRSNYGYTF
TRBV4-2	NA	TRBJ2-2	TGTGCCAGCAGCCAAGTGTACAGAAACACCGGGGAGCTGTTTTTT	CASSQVYRNTGELFF